The entry below describes one T cell receptor beta chain. Its antigen is still unknown. Sequencing used immunoSEQ v3. Each library reached roughly 1.9 million read pairs, or about 4.5-6.5 million at deep level. Here immunoSEQ multiplex PCR was the method, and the copy in TCRdb shows in-frame clones only, minus some. The sample shows about 60,000 clones, around 63% of them seen only once. Time point here: pre-treatment sample, taken before nivolumab and TIL therapy. CDR3 length equals 16 residues. Germline CDR1 reads MGHRA; CDR2 reads YSYEKL. Unmatched junction bases numbered 7, after V lost 3 bases and J lost 4 bases. The data derive from a study of TIL therapy for anti-PD-1-resistant metastatic lung cancer. Study summary: Four tumors were EGFR-mutant and two were ALK-rearranged. Findings and limits, study-wide: TIL clonotype persistence in blood showed no apparent association with response.

Sequencing was performed on blood, taken at baseline. V gene TRBV4-1 combines with J gene TRBJ1-3, with 9 bases identical to TRBD1. This clonotype was sampled from a person between 25 and 79 years old with non-small cell lung cancer. CDR3 sequence (DNA): TGCGCCAGCAGCCATCCCGGGACAGGGACAGGAAACACCATATATTTT. This translates into CASSHPGTGTGNTIYF.